This TCR beta chain was sequenced in a study of blood T cells in healthy people across ages. Combining a sample-barcoded 5' primer with a J-beta primer mix, a second PCR ran for roughly 7 to 11 cycles. Via MiXCR, TCRdb re-called the 5' RACE reads, giving one row per CDR3 protein. The sample carries 1.5 million to 2 million distinct CDR3 sequences, 28% recorded once. This CDR3 has 15 residues. Between the trimmed V and J ends, which lost 7 bases and 0 bases, there was a span of 15 bases. Per germline, CDR1 WSHSY and CDR2 SAAADI. The V gene is TRBV10-2, the J gene TRBJ1-1; no firm D call. The clonotype was recovered from a woman aged 25 to 45 in good health. Sequencing was carried out using blood. CDR3 in amino acids: CASTIGPYLNTEAFF. The DNA of the CDR3 is TGCGCCAGCACAATTGGACCCTATCTGAACACTGAAGCTTTCTTT.